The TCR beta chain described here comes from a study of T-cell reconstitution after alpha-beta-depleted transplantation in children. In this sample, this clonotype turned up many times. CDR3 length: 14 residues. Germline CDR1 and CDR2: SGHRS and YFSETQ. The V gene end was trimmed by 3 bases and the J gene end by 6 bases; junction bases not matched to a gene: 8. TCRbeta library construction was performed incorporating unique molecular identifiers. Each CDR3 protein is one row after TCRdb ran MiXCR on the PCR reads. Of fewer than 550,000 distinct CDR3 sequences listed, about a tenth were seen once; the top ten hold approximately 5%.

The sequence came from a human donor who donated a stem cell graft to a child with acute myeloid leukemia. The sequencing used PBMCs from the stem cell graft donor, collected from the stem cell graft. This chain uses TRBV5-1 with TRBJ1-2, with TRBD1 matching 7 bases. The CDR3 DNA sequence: TGCGCCAGCAGCTCGCAGGGGGGAGGTGATGGCTACACCTTC. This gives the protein CASSSQGGGDGYTF.